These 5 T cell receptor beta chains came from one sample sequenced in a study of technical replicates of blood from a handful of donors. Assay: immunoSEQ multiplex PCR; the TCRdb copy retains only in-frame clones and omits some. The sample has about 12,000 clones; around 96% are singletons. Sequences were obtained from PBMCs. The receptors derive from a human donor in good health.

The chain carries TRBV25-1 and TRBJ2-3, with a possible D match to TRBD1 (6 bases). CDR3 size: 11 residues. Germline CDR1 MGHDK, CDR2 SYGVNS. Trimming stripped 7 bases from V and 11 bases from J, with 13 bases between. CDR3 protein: CASTYIGGQYF. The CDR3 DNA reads TGTGCCAGCACCTACATAGGGGGGCAGTATTTT.

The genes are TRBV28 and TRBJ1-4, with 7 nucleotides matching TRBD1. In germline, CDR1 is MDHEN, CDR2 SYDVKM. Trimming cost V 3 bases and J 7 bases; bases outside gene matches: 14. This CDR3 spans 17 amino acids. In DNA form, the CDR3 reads TGTGCCAGCAGTTTGGTAGGACAGGCCCCTTTGAGTGAAAAACTGTTTTTT. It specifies CASSLVGQAPLSEKLFF.

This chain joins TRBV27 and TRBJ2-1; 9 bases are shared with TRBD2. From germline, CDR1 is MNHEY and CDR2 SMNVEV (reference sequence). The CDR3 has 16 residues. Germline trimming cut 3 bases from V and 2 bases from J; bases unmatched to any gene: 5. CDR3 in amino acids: CASSFLAGLTYNEQFF. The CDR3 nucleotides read TGTGCCAGCAGTTTCCTAGCGGGACTTACCTACAATGAGCAGTTCTTC.

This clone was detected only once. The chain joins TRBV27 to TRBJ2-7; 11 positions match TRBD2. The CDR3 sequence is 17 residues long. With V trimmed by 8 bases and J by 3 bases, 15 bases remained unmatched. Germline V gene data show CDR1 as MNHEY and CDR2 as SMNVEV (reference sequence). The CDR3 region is CASQDTSGSPGYYEQYF. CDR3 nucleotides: TGTGCCAGCCAAGATACTAGCGGGAGCCCGGGATACTACGAGCAGTACTTC.

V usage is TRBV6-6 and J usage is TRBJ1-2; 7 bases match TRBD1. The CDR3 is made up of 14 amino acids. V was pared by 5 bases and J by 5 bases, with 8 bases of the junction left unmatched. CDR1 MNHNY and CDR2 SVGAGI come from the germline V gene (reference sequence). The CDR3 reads CASSKGQNLYGYTF. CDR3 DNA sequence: TGTGCCAGCAGTAAGGGACAGAACCTTTATGGCTACACCTTC.